This is a list of T cell receptor beta chains from one sample in a study of graft-versus-host responses after intestinal transplantation. Their antigen targets remain unknown. Assay: immunoSEQ multiplex PCR; the TCRdb copy retains only in-frame clones and omits some. The sample lists more than 65,000 clones, roughly 90% seen once, with about 8% in the top ten. This sample comprised unstimulated CD8+ T cells sorted from spleen or lymph node cells, obtained before transplant. The receptors derive from a human donor who was the organ donor for an intestinal transplant. Each CDR3 is given with its conserved first and last residue. A D gene is named only where the DNA matches it firmly. Rows may omit the clone size; those that give it use once, few, many or a size class.

TRBD2	.	TRBV5-1	TRBJ2-2	CASSPGPGLAGAGELFF	TGCGCCAGCAGCCCGGGACCGGGACTAGCGGGAGCCGGGGAGCTGTTTTTT
TRBD1	.	TRBV2	TRBJ2-7	CASSTGTGLYEQYF	TGTGCCAGCAGCACCGGGACAGGACTCTACGAGCAGTACTTC
TRBD2	.	TRBV5-1	TRBJ2-3	CASQDGGGTDTQYF	TGCGCCAGCCAAGATGGGGGAGGGACAGATACGCAGTATTTT
.	.	TRBV27	TRBJ1-6	CASSTLQGSYNSPLHF	TGTGCCAGCAGTACTTTACAGGGTTCCTATAATTCACCCCTCCACTTT
.	.	TRBV6-1	TRBJ2-7	CASSEPRWTETYEQYF	TGTGCCAGCAGTGAGCCCCGTTGGACCGAAACCTACGAGCAGTACTTC
.	.	TRBV9	TRBJ2-7	CASSVEWGKSYEQYF	TGTGCCAGCAGCGTAGAATGGGGGAAGAGCTACGAGCAGTACTTC
.	.	TRBV5-1	TRBJ2-1	CASSSGAGGSYNEQFF	TGCGCCAGCAGCTCCGGCGCCGGAGGATCCTACAATGAGCAGTTCTTC
.	.	TRBV9	TRBJ1-2	CASSVDPGDEVFYGYTF	TGTGCCAGCAGCGTAGACCCAGGGGATGAAGTCTTCTATGGCTACACCTTC
TRBD1	.	TRBV7-2	TRBJ1-5	CASSRGGLAGQGSKPQHF	TGTGCCAGCAGCCGCGGGGGGCTTGCTGGACAGGGGTCGAAGCCCCAGCATTTT
.	once	TRBV7-9	TRBJ2-7	CASSLARDFFLSYEQYF	TGTGCCAGCAGCTTGGCGAGGGACTTTTTTCTTTCCTACGAGCAGTACTTC
TRBD2	.	TRBV13	TRBJ2-7	CASSFASGSPYEQYF	TGTGCCAGCAGCTTCGCTAGCGGGAGCCCCTACGAGCAGTACTTC
.	.	TRBV30	TRBJ1-1	CAWRPGGVDTEAFF	TGTGCCTGGAGGCCCGGGGGTGTGGACACTGAAGCTTTCTTT
.	.	TRBV29-1	TRBJ2-3	CSVGTPDGVGDTQYF	TGCAGCGTTGGGACCCCCGACGGGGTCGGAGATACGCAGTATTTT
.	.	TRBV19	TRBJ1-1	CAIIIPGLFRSTEAFF	TGTGCCATCATAATCCCGGGACTCTTTAGGTCCACTGAAGCTTTCTTT
.	once	TRBV5-4	TRBJ2-3	CASSYRRATDTQYF	TGTGCCAGCAGCTACCGACGGGCCACAGATACGCAGTATTTT
.	.	TRBV5-5	TRBJ1-1	CASSLIGPEAFF	TGTGCCAGCAGCTTAATTGGGCCTGAAGCTTTCTTT
TRBD1	.	TRBV5-5	TRBJ2-7	CASSIGQGDPYEQYF	TGTGCCAGCAGCATAGGACAGGGGGACCCCTACGAGCAGTACTTC
.	medium-sized	TRBV6-5	TRBJ1-2	CASSYGAELYGYTF	TGTGCCAGCAGTTACGGGGCAGAACTCTATGGCTACACCTTC
.	.	TRBV19	TRBJ1-1	CASRRGTEAFF	TGTGCCAGTAGGCGGGGGACTGAAGCTTTCTTT
.	.	TRBV21-1	TRBJ2-2	CASSKESSRGF	TGTGCCAGCAGCAAAGAGTCTTCCCGGGGTTTT
TRBD2	.	TRBV19	TRBJ2-3	CATLSGTSGGYGSDTQYF	TGTGCCACCCTTTCCGGGACTAGCGGGGGTTATGGGTCAGATACGCAGTATTTT
TRBD2	.	TRBV9	TRBJ2-1	CASSVGTSGSNEQFF	TGTGCCAGCAGCGTAGGGACTAGCGGGAGTAATGAGCAGTTCTTC
TRBD1	few	TRBV7-9	TRBJ1-4	CASSPGQGREKLFF	TGTGCCAGCAGCCCGGGACAGGGGAGGGAAAAACTGTTTTTT
TRBD1	.	TRBV11-3	TRBJ2-7	CASSISGGIYEQYF	TGTGCCAGCAGCATTTCAGGGGGTATCTACGAGCAGTACTTC
TRBD1	.	TRBV6-1	TRBJ1-2	CASSVGTGGSYGYTF	TGTGCCAGCAGTGTAGGGACAGGCGGGAGCTATGGCTACACCTTC
TRBD1	.	TRBV6-1	TRBJ2-7	CASSEAGTTGPLSYEQYF	TGTGCCAGCAGTGAAGCGGGGACGACAGGGCCCCTCTCCTACGAGCAGTACTTC
.	.	TRBV6-5	TRBJ2-2	CASSSDTTNTGEPFF	TGTGCCAGCAGTTCGGACACCACGAACACCGGGGAGCCGTTTTTT
TRBD2	.	TRBV2	TRBJ2-5	CASSEGRGGTETQYF	TGTGCCAGCAGTGAAGGCCGGGGAGGGACAGAGACCCAGTACTTC
TRBD2	.	TRBV30	TRBJ2-1	CAWRPLSGRYEQFF	TGTGCCTGGAGGCCCCTAAGCGGGAGGTATGAGCAGTTCTTC
.	once	TRBV27	TRBJ1-2	CASSLGVFYGYTF	TGTGCCAGCAGTTTGGGGGTCTTCTATGGCTACACCTTC
.	.	TRBV5-1	TRBJ1-6	CASSLRDSYNSPLHF	TGCGCCAGCAGCTTGCGAGACTCCTATAATTCACCCCTCCACTTT
.	.	TRBV4-1	TRBJ1-1	CASSQAWELGTEAFF	TGCGCCAGCAGCCAAGCTTGGGAGTTGGGCACTGAAGCTTTCTTT
.	.	TRBV5-4	TRBJ2-7	CASSSPDLAYEQYF	TGTGCCAGCAGCTCCCCGGACCTCGCCTACGAGCAGTACTTC
.	.	TRBV5-4	TRBJ1-1	CASSLAEGTEAFF	TGTGCCAGCAGCTTGGCAGAGGGGACTGAAGCTTTCTTT
TRBD2	.	TRBV6-6	TRBJ2-7	CASSYSTSGGSYEQYF	TGTGCCAGCAGTTACTCGACTAGCGGGGGCTCCTACGAGCAGTACTTC
TRBD1	.	TRBV12-5	TRBJ1-2	CASGFDRAYGYTF	TGTGCTAGTGGCTTCGACAGGGCCTATGGCTACACCTTC
.	.	TRBV9	TRBJ2-1	CASSPRGTDNEQFF	TGTGCCAGCAGCCCCCGCGGGACCGACAATGAGCAGTTCTTC
.	.	TRBV14	TRBJ2-1	CASSRERGDLSNEQFF	TGTGCCAGCAGCCGGGAAAGGGGTGACTTGAGCAATGAGCAGTTCTTC
.	.	TRBV6-5	TRBJ2-7	CASSYSKYLGSYEQYF	TGTGCCAGCAGTTACTCGAAATACCTGGGCTCCTACGAGCAGTACTTC
.	.	TRBV6-5	TRBJ1-5	CASRGAENQPQHF	TGTGCCAGCCGGGGGGCAGAAAATCAGCCCCAGCATTTT
.	.	TRBV13	TRBJ1-1	CASSLGLGEMNTEAFF	TGTGCCAGCAGCTTAGGCCTGGGCGAAATGAACACTGAAGCTTTCTTT
.	.	TRBV29-1	TRBJ1-2	CSTGGDQNYGYTF	TGCAGCACAGGTGGGGACCAGAACTATGGCTACACCTTC